This T cell receptor (beta chain) was documented in a study of blood T cell repertoires in COVID-19 (dated by TCRdb to the early 2020s). Some background on the complete study: Samples covering the acute and convalescent phases of COVID-19 were provided by collaborators in the United States, Italy and Spain. The material from the prospective study consisted of cDNA or gDNA derived from T cells, B-cell-depleted T cells, or PBMCs. Deeply sampled blood TCRbeta repertoires from subjects exposed to, actively infected with, or recovered from COVID-19 were included in the dataset. The repertoires were made available in a free public database intended to serve as a resource for research on the immune response to SARS-CoV-2. The samples were drawn from two sources: the first 160 participants of the ongoing ImmuneRACE study, and 950 to 1,500 subjects contributed by 6 global collaborators. The sample metadata nearly always contained a de-identified subject ID, COVID-19 status, age in years and sex. Where HLA class I and class II types were available, the types were taken from metadata supplied by the sample provider, not from assay-based typing.

About this clone: No cognate antigen has been identified for it. No much larger clonotype is one base removed from it; base qualities were not supplied.

Results the study describes overall, beyond this receptor: The quantity of clinical and demographic metadata differed by source and by participant and was supplied without curation.

Measured from the cysteine to the phenylalanine, the CDR3 is 13 residues long. Of all the DNA, just the CDR3 is kept, 39 bases in frame from base 1. Trimming takes 4 bases from V and 0 bases from J, and the germline ends sit 7 bases apart. The CDR1 and CDR2 encoded by the germline V gene are ENHRY and SYGVKD. TCRbeta CDR3 regions were amplified from genomic DNA by means of the immunoSEQ Assay, a bias-controlled multiplex PCR. For the original study's pipeline: Within the assay, amplification of reference gene primers was used to estimate how many nucleated cells each sample contained. Sequence reads were collapsed and filtered to measure the absolute abundance of every unique TCRbeta CDR3 rearrangement. For each sample, productive Simpson clonality was calculated as the square root of Simpson's diversity index across productive rearrangements. TCRdb re-hosts the immuneACCESS table, in-frame sequences only. Its copies lack some clones; in the studies checked, an unresolved V gene accounts for under half of them, and the cause for the rest is not known. V and J calls and clone size follow that table, whereas D and trimming were derived from the DNA. This sample holds some 51,000 clones; about nine tenths were observed only once. About 6.2% of the sample goes to the ten largest clones.

Collaborating institutions collected whole blood in K2EDTA tubes following their own protocols. For TCRbeta analysis, collaborator samples were shipped as frozen whole blood, as isolated PBMCs, or as DNA extracted from either sample type. Material: peripheral blood. This clonotype was obtained from a middle-aged man with acute or convalescent COVID-19. The sequence links TRBV10-3 to TRBJ2-7; the D region possibly corresponds to TRBD2 (5 bases align). The CDR3 protein is CAISVGDSYEQYF. The sequenced DNA is TGTGCCATCAGTGTGGGAGACTCCTACGAGCAGTACTTC.